Described below is a single T cell receptor beta chain sequence and its context. Its antigen remains unidentified. Base qualities were left out, and no much larger clone turns up one base away. These data belong to a study of T cell responses to AZD1222 COVID-19 vaccine (dated by TCRdb to the early 2020s). With respect to the entire study: AZD1222 recipients with second doses at about 4 weeks or about 12 weeks were pooled, because spike-specific TCR depth and breadth did not differ between schedules. TCR sequencing was performed for 230 to 250 trial participants, of whom 207 were given two doses of AZD1222 and about 25 were given two doses of MenACWY control vaccine. Enrollment into the trials was organized by age into subgroups of 18-55, 56-69 and 70-plus years, and those subgroups contained roughly 150, 30 and 60 TCR-sequenced participants, respectively. Results and caveats for the whole study, not just this receptor: Conclusions about previously exposed vaccinees are limited, since just 6 or 7 AZD1222 recipients were seropositive for SARS-CoV-2 at baseline. After two AZD1222 doses, spike-specific TCR breadth and depth were significantly higher than at day 0 and than in MenACWY recipients. CD4 TCRs associated with the vaccine covered the entire spike protein, and the dominant responses were in regions 160-218 and 743-854. Participants were mostly white British, with more females than males. The authors suggested clonal diversity may have been underestimated. Because no day 14 peak-response samples were available, the repertoires could be characterized only after the peak T cell response. Nearly half of unique spike-specific TCRs reportedly recognized epitopes outside regions mutated in the B.1.351 and B.1.1.7 variants. In the small 56-69-year group, the increase in depth fell short of significance, most likely because of low power.

This specimen's time point label, interpreted: baseline before first vaccination. Samples from vaccinated people were obtained from the UK trials COV001 and COV002, which included a single-blind randomized controlled phase 2/3 trial of AZD1222 (ChAdOx1 nCoV-19) in healthy adults. For TCRbeta chain sequencing, PBMC samples were collected from trial participants at day 0 and at day 28 after the second dose. The CDR3 regions of human TCRbeta chains were subjected to immunosequencing. The authors processed their data as follows. Repertoire TCRs were matched against a reference library of SARS-CoV-2-specific TCRs generated with the MIRA antigen-specificity platform. Breadth was defined as the fraction of unique TCRs that were SARS-CoV-2-associated. Depth was defined as the fraction of total T cells that were SARS-CoV-2-associated. Using the MIRA data, each spike-specific TCR was mapped to the spike region that the TCR reacts to and placed in a CD4 or CD8 class. Log10-transformed breadth and depth values were compared by one-way ANOVA with Sidak's multiple comparisons tests. The immuneACCESS repertoire file appears here via TCRdb, limited to in-frame rearrangements. These files lack a portion of the clones; in checked studies, under half of the deficit traces to unresolved V genes, and the cause of the others is not known. The V and J calls and clone size are taken from that table; D and trimming were inferred from the DNA. This sample is represented by some 180,000 clones; around 90% of them were singletons. The ten biggest clones cover 5% to 7% of the sample.

From its cysteine to its phenylalanine, the CDR3 spans 14 amino acids. The kept DNA is CDR3 alone, 42 bases in frame from the first base. The V and J ends are trimmed by 6 bases and 2 bases, leaving 13 bases between them. CDR1 and CDR2, looked up from the germline V gene, are MDHEN and SYDVKM. The sequence was obtained from an adult in good health. The chain couples TRBV28 to TRBJ1-2, and perhaps TRBD1 as D gene, on 6 matching bases. The specimen was peripheral blood, collected on day 0 of AZD1222 vaccination. The CDR3 protein: CASRPDRRNYGYTF. The sequenced DNA: TGTGCCAGCAGACCCGACAGGAGAAACTATGGCTACACCTTC.